One and the same sample provided the 30 T cell receptor beta chains below, sequenced in a study of early T cells in non-severe SARS-CoV-2 infection. Via MiXCR, TCRdb re-called the 5' RACE reads, giving one row per CDR3 protein. The data contain tens of thousands of distinct CDR3 sequences, 20% to 25% of them singletons. This specimen was whole blood, taken at baseline. The receptor set was obtained from an adult who was a healthcare worker with PCR-confirmed SARS-CoV-2 infection or an uninfected control (not recorded which).

This clonotype was seen repeatedly, ten times or more. The rearrangement uses TRBV4-1 and TRBJ1-6; D is undetermined. Germline V gene lookup returns CDR1 MGHRA and CDR2 YSYEKL. V was shortened by 6 bases and J by 5 bases, with 14 bases between the two germline ends. The CDR3 is 15 residues long. The CDR3 region has the DNA TGCGCCAGCAGGGGGATGACCCAACATAATTCACCCCTCCACTTT. Its translation is CASRGMTQHNSPLHF.

This clonotype was seen more than once but under ten times. The rearrangement uses TRBV3-1 and TRBJ2-3, with 8 bases lining up with TRBD1. The germline CDR1 and CDR2 sequences are LGHDT and YNNKEL (reference sequence). CDR3 length: 17 residues. V was pared by 0 bases and J by 4 bases, with 9 bases of the junction left unmatched. The DNA for the CDR3 is TGTGCCAGCAGCCAAGATCCGGGCAGGGGGCGCCCAGATACGCAGTATTTT. Encoded protein: CASSQDPGRGRPDTQYF.

This clonotype was seen at least ten times. The CDR3 region has the DNA TGTGCCAGCAGTCCGTTAGCGGGGGCAGAGACCCAGTACTTC. It encodes CASSPLAGAETQYF. The rearrangement links TRBV12-3 or TRBV12-4 to TRBJ2-5; TRBD2 matches 9 bases. This CDR3 is built from 14 residues. The V and J ends lost 5 bases and 4 bases, in that order; junction bases with no gene match: 5.

This sequence joins TRBV27 and TRBJ2-5; a possible D gene is TRBD2 (6 bases). The CDR3 extends over 14 amino acids. Per germline, CDR1 MNHEY and CDR2 SMNVEV (reference sequence). V gave up 0 bases and J gave up 5 bases, with 10 bases separating them. CDR3 amino acids: CASSLSAGWETQYF. The DNA for the CDR3 is TGTGCCAGCAGTTTATCCGCGGGGTGGGAGACCCAGTACTTC.

This clonotype showed up many times. This chain links TRBV7-9 with TRBJ2-7; 11 nucleotides line up with TRBD1. J was trimmed by 3 bases and V by 5 bases; bases with no gene match: 6. The CDR3 is 15 residues long. The V gene's germline CDR1 is SEHNR and CDR2 FQNEAQ (reference sequence). The CDR3 reads CASSHTGTGGYEQYF. The CDR3 region has the DNA TGTGCCAGCAGCCACACCGGGACAGGGGGCTACGAGCAGTACTTC.

The chain uses TRBV25-1 and TRBJ2-5; D unresolved. V lost 5 bases to trimming and J lost 4 bases, with 11 bases between them. The CDR3 runs to 13 residues. Germline V gene sequence: CDR1 MGHDK, CDR2 SYGVNS. The CDR3 nucleotides are TGTGCCAGCAGTAGAAGGACGGGAGAGACCCAGTACTTC. Amino acid sequence: CASSRRTGETQYF.

This clonotype was seen a few times. The J gene is TRBJ2-2, the V gene TRBV10-3, with 8 bases identical to TRBD2. The CDR3 totals 17 residues. From germline, CDR1 is ENHRY and CDR2 SYGVKD. Trimming took 0 bases from V and 1 from J; bases not matched to a gene: 4. The CDR3 here is CAISESLSGGNTGELFF. The CDR3 bases are TGTGCCATCAGTGAGTCCCTGAGCGGGGGGAACACCGGGGAGCTGTTTTTT.

This clonotype showed up just a few times. The chain is built from TRBV7-2 and TRBJ2-7; no reliable D call. Deletions cut 4 bases from V and 4 bases from J, with 17 bases between. Germline CDR1 and CDR2: SGHTA and FQGNSA. This CDR3 contains 15 residues. The chain's CDR3 is CASSSPEGWGYEQYF. CDR3 DNA sequence: TGTGCCAGCAGCTCCCCAGAAGGTTGGGGATACGAGCAGTACTTC.

The chain joins TRBV2 to TRBJ1-2; 8 bases align to TRBD1. Looked up from germline, CDR1 is SNHLY and CDR2 is FYNNEI. Trimming removed 4 bases from V and 2 bases from J; junction bases left unmatched: 6. This CDR3 is 15 amino acids long. In DNA, the CDR3 is TGTGCCAGCAGTGCGAATCAGGGGGCAAACTATGGCTACACCTTC. Its translation: CASSANQGANYGYTF.

This clonotype occurred a few times. The chain joins TRBV7-9 to TRBJ2-3; TRBD2 matches at 8 bases. The CDR3 runs 15 residues. CDR1 and CDR2 from the germline V gene are SEHNR and FQNEAQ (reference sequence). Trimming at V came to 3 bases and at J to 5 bases, leaving 7 bases not matched to a gene. The CDR3 sequence: CASSFSGTSRDTQYF. For the CDR3, the DNA is TGTGCCAGCAGCTTCTCCGGGACTAGTCGAGATACGCAGTATTTT.

V and J are TRBV19 and TRBJ1-5; the D gene is possibly TRBD1 (5 bases). The V gene lost 8 bases and the J gene lost 2 bases, with 16 bases spanning the gap. CDR3 size: 15 residues. Looked up from germline, CDR1 is LNHDA and CDR2 is SQIVND (reference sequence). The CDR3 DNA reads as TGTGCCAGTCAAACTTCCGGGGCCGGCAATCAGCCCCAGCATTTT. Translation: CASQTSGAGNQPQHF.

This rearrangement joins TRBV11-2 to TRBJ2-4, with TRBD2 matching 11 bases. Unmatched junction bases numbered 7, after V lost 4 bases and J lost 2 bases. Germline V CDR1 and CDR2: SGHAT, FQNNGV. CDR3 length: 17 residues. In nucleotides, the CDR3 is TGTGCCAGCAGCTCCATAGCGGGGGGGCTATCCAAAAACATTCAGTACTTC. Its translation is CASSSIAGGLSKNIQYF.

This clonotype was seen many times. The J gene is TRBJ2-1, the V gene TRBV7-9; no definite D call. The ends were cut back, 5 bases at V and 4 bases at J, with 6 bases in the middle. This CDR3 comprises 12 residues. Per the germline V gene, CDR1 is SEHNR and CDR2 is FQNEAQ (reference sequence). CDR3 sequence reads: CASSDRYNEQFF. CDR3 nucleotide sequence: TGTGCCAGCAGCGATCGTTACAATGAGCAGTTCTTC. Complete variable domain (other parts from reference TRBV7-9 and TRBJ2-1): DTGVSQNPRHKITKRGQNVTFRCDPISEHNRLYWYRQTLGQGPEFLTYFQNEAQLEKSRLLSDRFSAERPKGSFSTLEIQRTEQGDSAMYLCASSDRYNEQFFGPGTRLTVL.

CDR3 in DNA: TGTGCCAGCAGCCAAGAGAAGACCCAGTACTTC. It codes for CASSQEKTQYF. V gene TRBV3-1 combines with J gene TRBJ2-5; unclear D gene. The germline gives CDR1 LGHDT, CDR2 YNNKEL (reference sequence). The length of the CDR3 is 11 residues. Trimming removed 0 bases from V and 6 bases from J, with 2 bases in between.

The chain uses TRBV9 and TRBJ2-7, with unresolved D. The CDR3 has 15 residues. Germline CDR1 SGDLS, CDR2 YYNGEE. Trimming took off 4 bases at V and 0 bases at J, with 14 bases between the two ends. DNA of the CDR3: TGTGCCAGCAGCAAGGACGGCGAGAGCTCCTACGAGCAGTACTTC. Amino acid sequence: CASSKDGESSYEQYF.

This clonotype was counted a few times. The J gene is TRBJ2-3, the V gene TRBV21-1; the table assigns TRBD2, which was not confirmed against the DNA. TRBV21-1 is marked as a pseudogene. The CDR3 length is 14 residues. DNA of the CDR3: TGTGCCAGCAGCAAAACTGGGCTCCGGAGGGTGCAGTATTTT. The encoded protein is CASSKTGLRRVQYF.

This clonotype turned up a few times. The chain couples TRBV12-3 or TRBV12-4 to TRBJ1-1; possibly TRBD1 for D (6 bases). This CDR3 is built from 14 residues. Trimming stripped 5 bases from V and 3 bases from J, with 13 bases between. CDR3 in amino acids: CASSEQGKDTEAFF. The CDR3 coding sequence is TGTGCCAGCAGTGAGCAGGGGAAAGACACTGAAGCTTTCTTT.

The chain combines TRBV30 with TRBJ1-1; D is unclear. V was trimmed by 4 bases and J by 3 bases, leaving 12 bases between them. The CDR3 covers 13 residues. Germline CDR1 GTSNPN, CDR2 SVGIG (reference sequence). CDR3 bases: TGTGCCTGGAAGCCGGGATGGGACACTGAAGCTTTCTTT. Translation: CAWKPGWDTEAFF.

This chain joins TRBV12-3 or TRBV12-4 and TRBJ2-1; 9 bases are shared with TRBD2. The ends lost 3 bases at V and 8 bases at J; junction bases unmatched: 8. CDR3 length equals 15 residues. This chain's CDR3 is CASSFRLAGSDEQFF. The DNA for the CDR3 is TGTGCCAGCAGTTTCCGTCTAGCGGGGTCCGATGAGCAGTTCTTC.

V gene TRBV11-3 combines with J gene TRBJ1-2; D not resolved. The CDR3 length is 14 residues. Trimming took off 3 bases at V and 3 bases at J, with 11 bases between the two ends. The germline gives CDR1 SGHNT, CDR2 YENEEA. CDR3 residues: CASSFVGQYYGYTF. The CDR3 DNA reads TGTGCCAGCAGCTTCGTCGGGCAGTACTATGGCTACACCTTC.

This clonotype was picked up a small number of times. J is TRBJ1-1 and V is TRBV5-1; possibly TRBD1 for D (6 bases). The CDR3 runs to 14 residues. V lost 2 bases and J 4 bases, leaving 12 bases between the germline ends. Germline CDR1 SGHRS, CDR2 YFSETQ. CDR3 coding DNA: TGCGCCAGCAGCTTTGGGGGCGAGAGCACTGAAGCTTTCTTT. Translation gives CASSFGGESTEAFF.

The table lists this clonotype with a few counts. The V call is TRBV20-1, the J call TRBJ2-1; TRBD2 might be the D (7 bases). The germline V and J ends were trimmed by 6 bases and 8 bases, with 23 bases remaining between them. Germline V gene sequence: CDR1 DFQATT, CDR2 SNEGSKA (reference sequence). The CDR3 extends over 15 amino acids. The CDR3 loop reads CSAQTVRSGGYEQFF. In nucleotides, the CDR3 is TGCAGTGCCCAGACAGTTCGGTCGGGGGGCTATGAGCAGTTCTTC.

Only a few counts were recorded for this clonotype. The chain has TRBV18 and TRBJ2-1; D remains unclear. Trimming removed 5 bases at V and 0 bases at J, with 11 bases between. There are 15 residues in the CDR3. The germline gives CDR1 KGHSH, CDR2 LQKENI. The CDR3 sequence is CASSFRVSSYNEQFF. In nucleotides, the CDR3 is TGTGCCAGCTCATTTCGCGTTAGCTCCTACAATGAGCAGTTCTTC.

This chain joins TRBV7-3 and TRBJ1-1; D is uncertain. Germline V gene data show CDR1 as SGHTA and CDR2 as FQGTGA. This CDR3 is built from 13 residues. V lost 2 bases to trimming and J lost 1 base, with 5 bases between them. The CDR3 loop reads CASSLYQNTEAFF. CDR3 coding DNA: TGTGCCAGCAGCTTATATCAGAACACTGAAGCTTTCTTT.

There are a few counts of this clonotype. This chain joins TRBV11-2 and TRBJ2-1; 16 bases agree with TRBD2. The CDR3 contains 17 residues. The germline V gene encodes CDR1 SGHAT and CDR2 FQNNGV. The junction had 7 bases not matched to a gene; V was cut back by 5 bases and J by 6 bases. The CDR3 DNA reads as TGTGCCAGCAGCATCGGGACTAGCGGGGGGGCAGGCAATGAGCAGTTCTTC. It yields the protein CASSIGTSGGAGNEQFF.

V usage is TRBV20-1 and J usage is TRBJ1-3, with D perhaps TRBD1 (6 bases). This CDR3 spans 14 amino acids. The germline CDR1 and CDR2 sequences are DFQATT and SNEGSKA (reference sequence). With 5 bases removed from V and 0 bases from J, the gap between germline ends came to 11 bases. Written as DNA, the CDR3 is TGCAGTGCTCCCATACAGGGCTCTGGAAACACCATATATTTT. It yields the protein CSAPIQGSGNTIYF.

The V gene is TRBV5-1, the J gene TRBJ2-3, with TRBD2 identical over 7 bases. This CDR3 spans 15 amino acids. Looked up from germline, CDR1 is SGHRS and CDR2 is YFSETQ. With 0 bases clipped from V and 3 bases from J, the junction kept 4 bases outside the gene matches. The CDR3 coding sequence is TGCGCCAGCAGCTTGGCTGGGCGGGGGACAGATACGCAGTATTTT. It codes for CASSLAGRGTDTQYF.

This chain uses TRBV12-3 or TRBV12-4 with TRBJ2-2, with a possible D match to TRBD1 (5 bases). V shed 6 bases and J shed 5 bases, with 19 bases lying between them. The CDR3 runs 16 residues. Here the CDR3 reads CASSSRTRLLTGELFF. The CDR3 bases are TGTGCCAGCAGCTCCAGGACAAGGCTTTTGACCGGGGAGCTGTTTTTT.

V is TRBV18 and J is TRBJ2-5; TRBD1 or TRBD2 may be the D gene (5 bases each). There are 15 residues in the CDR3. V was shortened by 4 bases and J by 5 bases, with 17 bases between the two germline ends. Per germline, CDR1 KGHSH and CDR2 LQKENI. The CDR3 spells CASSLGTWDGETQYF. The DNA of the CDR3 is TGTGCCAGCTCACTCGGAACGTGGGACGGCGAGACCCAGTACTTC.

The chain joins TRBV7-6 to TRBJ2-2, with 7 positions matching TRBD2. Unmatched junction bases numbered 2, after V lost 4 bases and J lost 3 bases. The CDR3 length is 14 residues. Germline V gene lookup returns CDR1 SGHVS and CDR2 FNYEAQ. The CDR3 sequence: CASSSGGDTGELFF. In DNA form, the CDR3 reads TGTGCCAGCAGCTCTGGGGGGGACACCGGGGAGCTGTTTTTT.